The 5 T cell receptor beta chains below come from one sample, sequenced in a study of cytomegalovirus exposure and HLA in healthy donors. Researchers ran the PCR with 60 Vbeta and 13 Jbeta primers. Here immunoSEQ multiplex PCR was the method, and the copy in TCRdb shows in-frame clones only, minus some. Among 150,000 to 200,000 clones listed, roughly 87% were seen once. Sequencing input: PBMCs. These receptors all stem from a man aged 40-50 years in good health and CMV-seronegative.

CDR3 sequence reads: CASSENQGSQFF. CDR3 DNA: TGTGCCAGCAGCGAGAACCAGGGCTCGCAGTTCTTC. The chain combines TRBV9 with TRBJ2-1, with D possibly being TRBD1 (5 bases). Trimming stripped 3 bases from V and 12 bases from J, with 13 bases between. Germline CDR1 SGDLS, CDR2 YYNGEE. The length of the CDR3 is 12 residues.

This clone came up once. CDR3 sequence (DNA): TGTGCCAGTATATCGAACACTGAAGCTTTCTTT. Its protein is CASISNTEAFF. V is TRBV19 and J is TRBJ1-1; D call uncertain. Germline V lookup: CDR1 LNHDA, CDR2 SQIVND (reference sequence). The CDR3 has 11 residues. V lost 7 bases to trimming and J lost 1 base, with 4 bases between them.

The chain recombines TRBV19 with TRBJ1-5; the D gene is possibly TRBD1 (5 bases). From germline, CDR1 is LNHDA and CDR2 SQIVND (reference sequence). V lost 3 bases and J 0 bases, leaving 12 bases between the germline ends. CDR3 length equals 16 residues. The CDR3: CASSMGRGYSNQPQHF. The CDR3 DNA reads TGTGCCAGTAGTATGGGGCGAGGCTATAGCAATCAGCCCCAGCATTTT.

Of note for this clone: Germline and junction disagree at one end, which may indicate a read error. The chain employs TRBV18 and TRBJ2-7; D might be TRBD1 (5 bases). This CDR3 is built from 14 residues. Per germline, CDR1 KGHSH and CDR2 LQKENI. CDR3 amino acids: CASSPFDSSHEQYF. The DNA of the CDR3 is TGTGCCAGCTCACCCTTCGACAGCTCCCACGAGCAGTACTTC.

The sample holds one count of this clone. This CDR3 is also generated by other DNA sequences in the sample. V gene TRBV7-9 combines with J gene TRBJ1-2; a weak D match, TRBD1 (6 bases). The germline CDR1 and CDR2 sequences are SEHNR and FQNEAQ (reference sequence). CDR3 length: 14 residues. Trimming cost V 1 base and J 2 bases, with 8 bases left between them. CDR3 protein: CASSLGTANYGYTF. The CDR3 DNA sequence: TGTGCCAGCAGCTTAGGGACAGCCAACTATGGCTACACCTTC.